This TCR beta chain was sequenced in a study of T cell responses to AZD1222 COVID-19 vaccine. As for this clone: Its antigen remains unidentified.

Measured with immunoSEQ multiplex PCR; TCRdb has only the in-frame clones, and not every one. In the table there are roughly 180,000 clones, just over 90% of which are singletons. Regarding the study as a whole: It was only a handful of AZD1222 recipients who were seropositive at baseline.

The length of the CDR3 is 15 residues. Germline V gives CDR1 LGHNA, CDR2 YSLEER. J gave up 7 bases and V 0 bases, and 6 bases lay outside the gene matches. This sequence was found in an adult in good health. The rearrangement joins TRBV4-3 to TRBJ1-2; 9 bases map to TRBD1. The specimen comprised peripheral blood, sampled on day 0 of AZD1222 vaccination. The CDR3 DNA follows: TGCGCCAGCAGCCAAGAAACAGGGGGCGCAGGTGGCTACACCTTC. It specifies CASSQETGGAGGYTF.